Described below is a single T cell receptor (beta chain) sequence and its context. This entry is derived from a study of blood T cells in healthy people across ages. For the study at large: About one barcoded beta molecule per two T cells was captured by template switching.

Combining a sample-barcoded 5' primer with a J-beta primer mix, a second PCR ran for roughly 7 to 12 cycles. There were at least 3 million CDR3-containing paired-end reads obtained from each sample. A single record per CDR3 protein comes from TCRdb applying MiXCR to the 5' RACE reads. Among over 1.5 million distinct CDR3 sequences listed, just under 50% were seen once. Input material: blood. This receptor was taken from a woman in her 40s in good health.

Here the CDR3 DNA reads TGCAGTGCACCGACTAGCGGGGTAACAGATACGCAGTATTTT. It is translated as CSAPTSGVTDTQYF. The chain combines TRBV20-1 with TRBJ2-3, with 11 bases matching TRBD2. CDR3 size: 14 residues. Germline values: CDR1 DFQATT, CDR2 SNEGSKA (reference sequence). Trimming at V came to 6 bases and at J to 3 bases, leaving 5 bases not matched to a gene.